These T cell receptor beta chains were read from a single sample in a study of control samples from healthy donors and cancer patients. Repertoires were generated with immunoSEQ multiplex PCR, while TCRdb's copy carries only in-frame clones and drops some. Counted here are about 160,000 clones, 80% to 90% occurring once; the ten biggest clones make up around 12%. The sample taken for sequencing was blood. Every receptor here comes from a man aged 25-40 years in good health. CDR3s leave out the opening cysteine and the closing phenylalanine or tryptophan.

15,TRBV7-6,ASSSSPADTSGNTIY
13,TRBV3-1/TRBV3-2,ASSQSLQGDQPQH
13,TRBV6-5,ASSRPGGLAGEQY
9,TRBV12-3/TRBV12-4,ASSLAPGYT
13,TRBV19,ASSLSGSIKSPLH
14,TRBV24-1,ATSEGGLAGSGELF
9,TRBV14,ASSQGFSKD
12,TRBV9,ASSVAQGRETQY
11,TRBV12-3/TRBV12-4,ASRSGASETQY
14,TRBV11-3,ASSYQISGVGDTQY
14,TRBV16,ASSHPPGQGIDGYT
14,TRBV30,AWSKGGGGSYNEQF
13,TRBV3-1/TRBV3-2,ASSPAGGGVDTQY
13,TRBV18,ASSPREQGHNEQF
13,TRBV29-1,SVVPDSGARGEQY
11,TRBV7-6,ASSLEPNQPQH
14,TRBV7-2,ASSLRAGQRRNGYT
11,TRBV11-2,ASSGRGATEAF
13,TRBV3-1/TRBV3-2,ASSHSPGQLTEAF
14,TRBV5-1,ASSSGPGGSADTQY
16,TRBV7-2,ASSSGTALAFGANVLT
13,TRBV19,ASSIYGRAGDEQF
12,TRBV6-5,ASMGQGADTEAF
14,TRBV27,ASSLGPGLSGNTIY
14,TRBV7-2,ASSLTGTGDNSPLH
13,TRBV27,ASTLRLAGGHEQF
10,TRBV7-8,ASSFPGNTIY
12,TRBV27,ASKGGQGDSPLH
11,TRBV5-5,ASSSTGFSPLH
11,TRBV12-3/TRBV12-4,ASILGSNSPLH
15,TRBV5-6,ASSLLGRLAGQETQY
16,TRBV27,ASTGSGTGGVSNEKLF
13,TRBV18,ASSPTGVLNTEAF
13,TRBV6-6,ASSYETYNGETQY
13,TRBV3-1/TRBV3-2,ASSPQAASNNEQF
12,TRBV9,ASSVGWGAETQY
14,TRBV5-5,ASSLFGLDSYNEQF
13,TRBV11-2,ASSVLRDRAYGYT
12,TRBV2,ASRADRENQPQH
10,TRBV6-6,ASSLMMDGYT
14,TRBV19,ASSILQGLLGYGYT
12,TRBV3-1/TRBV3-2,ASSQRKRNYEQY
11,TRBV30,AWARGFDTEAF
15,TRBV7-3,ASSPLLAVKVDTEAF
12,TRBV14,ASSHGYKGRKAF
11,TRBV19,ASSIAGVVGQY
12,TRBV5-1,ASSESGTGNGYT
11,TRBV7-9,ASSLTLGTEAF
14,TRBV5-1,ASSLSLAASQETQY
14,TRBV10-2,ASSEFLGLAGAQEY
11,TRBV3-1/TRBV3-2,ASSPLGSYEQY
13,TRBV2,ATLGEGGGRSEQY
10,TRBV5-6,ASSQQGFEQY
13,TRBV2,ASSGWTGSSETQY